These 18 T cell receptor beta chains came from one sample sequenced in a study of T cell responses to AZD1222 COVID-19 vaccine. Profiling relied on immunoSEQ multiplex PCR, and the TCRdb table lists in-frame clones only, not all of them. The sample includes fewer than 200,000 clones, around 92% of them seen just once. The sample was peripheral blood, taken on day 0 of AZD1222 vaccination. Receptor source: an adult in good health.

The genes are TRBV18 and TRBJ1-3, with unresolved D. Between the trimmed V and J ends, which lost 1 base and 1 base, there was a span of 8 bases. The germline V gene encodes CDR1 KGHSH and CDR2 LQKENI. The CDR3 covers 15 residues. CDR3 in amino acids: CASSPRTESGNTIYF. The CDR3 DNA reads TGTGCCAGCTCACCACGTACCGAATCTGGAAACACCATATATTTT. Full variable domain (outside the CDR3, taken from reference TRBV18 and TRBJ1-3): NAGVMQNPRHLVRRRGQEARLRCSPMKGHSHVYWYRQLPEEGLKFMVYLQKENIIDESGMPKERFSAEFPKEGPSILRIQQVVRGDSAAYFCASSPRTESGNTIYFGEGSWLTVV.

The chain links TRBV2 to TRBJ2-7; no clear D. In germline, CDR1 is SNHLY, CDR2 FYNNEI. Trimming took off 7 bases at V and 3 bases at J, with 10 bases between the two ends. The CDR3 is 12 amino acids. The CDR3 region has the DNA TGTGCCAGCAAGGTTAGTTTCTACGAGCAGTACTTC. Translated: CASKVSFYEQYF.

This clone has only one observation. This rearrangement joins TRBV6-2 or TRBV6-3 to TRBJ2-1; unclear D gene. V shed 5 bases and J shed 5 bases, with 16 bases lying between them. CDR3 length equals 15 residues. CDR1 is MNHEY, CDR2 SVGEGT, per germline. Here the CDR3 reads CASSIWWQADNEQFF. In DNA, the CDR3 is TGTGCCAGCAGTATATGGTGGCAGGCCGACAATGAGCAGTTCTTC.

This rearrangement joins TRBV18 to TRBJ1-5; D gene uncertain. The V and J ends lost 5 bases and 3 bases respectively, with 11 bases between them. This CDR3 has 14 residues. Germline assignment: CDR1 KGHSH and CDR2 LQKENI. CDR3 coding DNA: TGTGCCAGCTCAAGAGGGCTACACAATCAGCCCCAGCATTTT. It translates to CASSRGLHNQPQHF.

This chain connects TRBV12-3 or TRBV12-4 to TRBJ2-1; maybe TRBD2 (5 bases). The CDR3 loop spans 13 amino acids. V was trimmed by 6 bases and J by 6 bases, leaving 12 bases between them. The CDR3 DNA sequence: TGTGCCAGCAGAGGTAGCGTGATCAATGAGCAGTTCTTC. Translating gives CASRGSVINEQFF.

CDR3 sequence: CASSLDFSSYNEQFF. CDR3 coding DNA: TGTGCCAGCAGTTTGGACTTCAGCTCCTACAATGAGCAGTTCTTC. This chain links TRBV6-5 with TRBJ2-1; tentative D call: TRBD2 (5 bases). The V end was cut by 4 bases, the J end by 0 bases, with 10 bases between. Germline lookup yields CDR1 MNHEY and CDR2 SVGAGI. This CDR3 contains 15 residues.

The chain links TRBV27 to TRBJ2-1; D remains ambiguous. Looked up from germline, CDR1 is MNHEY and CDR2 is SMNVEV (reference sequence). V lost 4 bases to trimming and J lost 2 bases, with 12 bases between them. The CDR3 sequence is 15 residues long. The CDR3, as DNA: TGTGCCAGCAGTTGGGCCTTCTGGACCTACAATGAGCAGTTCTTC. Translated: CASSWAFWTYNEQFF.

The chain links TRBV24-1 to TRBJ2-2; D is uncertain. Trimming removed 4 bases from V and 3 bases from J, with 11 bases in between. Germline V gene data show CDR1 as KGHDR and CDR2 as SFDVKD. The CDR3 contains 15 residues. CDR3 in DNA: TGTGCCACCAGTGACCTCCTTACACACACCGGGGAGCTGTTTTTT. Translation gives CATSDLLTHTGELFF.

The chain couples TRBV6-2 or TRBV6-3 to TRBJ1-2; D remains unclear. Germline V gene lookup returns CDR1 MNHEY and CDR2 SVGEGT. V was pared by 2 bases and J by 8 bases, with 9 bases between. This CDR3 has 12 amino acids. The chain's CDR3 is CASSYGPAGYTF. CDR3 bases: TGTGCCAGCAGTTACGGTCCCGCAGGCTACACCTTC.

V is TRBV21-1 and J is TRBJ1-2. TRBV21-1 is tagged as a pseudogene. CDR3 length: 14 amino acids. The CDR3 bases are TGTGCCAGCAGCAAAGGTCCGGACTGCTATGGCTACACCTTC. As protein: CASSKGPDCYGYTF.

The table lists this clone with a count of one. The chain combines TRBV29-1 with TRBJ1-2; unclear D gene. V gave up 5 bases and J gave up 6 bases, with 13 bases separating them. The CDR3 runs to 12 residues. The germline gives CDR1 SQVTM, CDR2 ANQGSEA. The CDR3 region has the DNA TGCAGCGTTAGACCCAAGAGCCATGGCTACACCTTC. Its translation: CSVRPKSHGYTF. The whole variable domain, filled in from reference TRBV29-1 and TRBJ1-2, reads SAVISQKPSRDICQRGTSLTIQCQVDSQVTMMFWYRQQPGQSLTLIATANQGSEATYESGFVIDKFPISRPNLTFSTLTVSNMSPEDSSIYLCSVRPKSHGYTFGSGTRLTVV.

The J gene is TRBJ2-2, the V gene TRBV19; D might be TRBD2 (5 bases). Trimming left V 7 bases short and J 1 base short, with 16 bases between. Germline V gene lookup returns CDR1 LNHDA and CDR2 SQIVND (reference sequence). CDR3 length: 16 residues. CDR3 bases: TGTGCCAGTAAGGACTCCTCGGGAATGAACACCGGGGAGCTGTTTTTT. It yields the protein CASKDSSGMNTGELFF.

The J gene is TRBJ2-3, the V gene TRBV2, with a tentative D call TRBD2 (6 bases). Germline V gene lookup returns CDR1 SNHLY and CDR2 FYNNEI. The V end was cut by 0 bases, the J end by 3 bases, with 10 bases between. CDR3 size: 15 residues. The CDR3: CASSEAGGGTDTQYF. The CDR3 DNA is TGTGCCAGCAGTGAAGCGGGGGGTGGGACAGATACGCAGTATTTT. Drawing the rest from reference TRBV2 and TRBJ2-3, the complete variable domain is EPEVTQTPSHQVTQMGQEVILRCVPISNHLYFYWYRQILGQKVEFLVSFYNNEISEKSEIFDDQFSVERPDGSNFTLKIRSTKLEDSAMYFCASSEAGGGTDTQYFGPGTRLTVL.

This clone was detected only once. The chain has TRBV19 and TRBJ2-1, with 12 bases fitting TRBD2. This CDR3 comprises 15 residues. Germline V CDR1 and CDR2: LNHDA, SQIVND (reference sequence). The V segment lost 6 bases and the J segment 6 bases; nucleotides outside the gene matches: 6. CDR3: CASSTGTSGCNEQFF. The CDR3 coding sequence is TGTGCCAGTAGCACCGGGACTAGCGGGTGCAATGAGCAGTTCTTC.

In this sample, this clone turned up once. The V and J genes are TRBV7-9 and TRBJ1-2, with TRBD1 matching 7 bases. The germline V gene encodes CDR1 SEHNR and CDR2 FQNEAQ (reference sequence). Losses at the gene ends were 5 bases for V and 6 bases for J; bases not matched to a gene: 18. CDR3 size: 17 residues. For the CDR3, the DNA is TGTGCCAGCAGCCCTGGGCGGTTCGGCACCGACAGGGATGGCTACACCTTC. It codes for CASSPGRFGTDRDGYTF. The full variable domain, in which reference TRBV7-9 and TRBJ1-2 provide the parts outside the CDR3, is DTGVSQNPRHKITKRGQNVTFRCDPISEHNRLYWYRQTLGQGPEFLTYFQNEAQLEKSRLLSDRFSAERPKGSFSTLEIQRTEQGDSAMYLCASSPGRFGTDRDGYTFGSGTRLTVV.

The V gene is TRBV19, the J gene TRBJ2-1; maybe TRBD2 (5 bases). Germline CDR1 is LNHDA and CDR2 is SQIVND (reference sequence). This CDR3 region has 14 residues. Deletions cut 2 bases from V and 6 bases from J, with 11 bases between. CDR3 nucleotides: TGTGCCAGTAGTATATATACTAGTCCCAATGAGCAGTTCTTC. Translating it yields CASSIYTSPNEQFF.

V is TRBV4-1 and J is TRBJ2-1, with D possibly matching TRBD1 (6 bases). Germline V gene data show CDR1 as MGHRA and CDR2 as YSYEKL. The germline V and J ends were trimmed by 1 base and 4 bases, with 11 bases remaining between them. The CDR3 sequence is 15 residues long. In DNA, the CDR3 is TGCGCCAGCAGCCAAGGGCCAGGGGTGTACAATGAGCAGTTCTTC. It yields the protein CASSQGPGVYNEQFF.

The chain carries TRBV29-1 and TRBJ1-1, with D possibly matching TRBD1 (5 bases). Trimming took 6 bases from V and 7 from J, leaving 21 bases between them. Germline V CDR1 and CDR2: SQVTM, ANQGSEA. This CDR3 comprises 14 residues. CDR3 DNA sequence: TGCAGCGTCCGCACATCCCGGGGGATCTTTGAAGCTTTCTTT. This sequence encodes CSVRTSRGIFEAFF.